This is a list of T cell receptor beta chains from one sample in a study of CD4 T cells in relation to SARS-CoV-2 and coronaviruses. No antigen has been identified for these receptors. Sequencing used immunoSEQ multiplex PCR; TCRdb keeps in-frame clones, though not all of them. The data show some 21,000 clones, 76% seen once. Sequenced: CD4+ T cells from PBMCs, cultured in vitro. The receptors shown here come from a human donor in good health. Both conserved end residues are part of each CDR3.

v_gene | CDR3aa
TRBV27 | CASSLLAGVVEQYF
TRBV12-5 | CASGSGEVGETQYF
TRBV4-1 | CASSPRRQANTIYF
TRBV30 | CAWSYEGSGNTIYF
TRBV6-6 | CASSYSGEKYGEQFF
TRBV4-1 | CASSQPTGFGNNSPLHF
TRBV7-3 | CASSRGGGTDTQYF
TRBV15 | CATSRGREKLFF
TRBV5-1 | CASSFSDLDEKLFF
TRBV5-1 | CASSITSGSEETQYF
TRBV5-4 | CASSPGSAEAFF
TRBV5-1 | CASSLDSGRYEQYF
TRBV18 | CASSPILTGSMETQYF
TRBV11-2 | CASSFSRSQETQYF
TRBV10-3 | CAISEGTPGGLDGWTGELFF
TRBV6-5 | CASSYPREPPFF
TRBV24-1 | CATSDRSGKEETQYF
TRBV18 | CASSPGLDANTGELFF
TRBV27 | CASSSLLLGTDTQYF
TRBV15 | CATSYRDFSYEQYF
TRBV30 | CAWSFDRGAGTEAFF
TRBV7-3 | CASSPQSRANEQFF
TRBV11-2 | CASSTGDLAGYTQYF
TRBV19 | CASSPTGTGVSGANVLTF
TRBV6-2/TRBV6-3 | CASSSPGLAAYEQYF
TRBV20-1 | CSAARARSYTF
TRBV24-1 | CATSDPRSGNQPQHF
TRBV7-9 | CASSFGNQETQYF
TRBV10-3 | CAISGPYNEQFF
TRBV19 | CASKARGPYEQYF
TRBV15 | CATRPTVWDNEQFF
TRBV5-1 | CASSLVGDRGEQYF
TRBV18 | CASSPPGQGSPYEQYF
TRBV10-3 | CAISAAGQTYGYTF
TRBV24-1 | CATKEDDSGANVLTF
TRBV19 | CASSTPDGPSEQYF
TRBV2 | CASSVGAGANVLTF
TRBV24-1 | CATSDVREDTGELFF
TRBV6-1 | CASSDWTGIAKNIQYF
TRBV10-2 | CASRDHSRGSEQYF
TRBV10-3 | CATLFSGVYNEQFF
TRBV28 | CASSFLGGRYSGANVLTF